One and the same sample provided the 21 T cell receptor beta chains below, sequenced in a study of blood T cell repertoires in COVID-19. Data came from immunoSEQ multiplex PCR; TCRdb stores just in-frame clones and leaves some out. This table has some 160,000 clones, around four fifths appearing once. The sample was PBMCs or T cells enriched from blood (not recorded which). The receptors derive from a woman between 40 and 55 years old who had recovered from COVID-19.

V is TRBV5-1 and J is TRBJ2-1; TRBD2 is a possible D gene (5 bases). The germline V gene has CDR1 SGHRS and CDR2 YFSETQ. Trimming took 2 bases from V and 6 from J, leaving 12 bases between them. The CDR3 is 14 amino acids. The CDR3 nucleotides read TGCGCCAGCAGCTTCAGGTTTGGAGGCAATGAGCAGTTCTTC. Amino acid sequence: CASSFRFGGNEQFF.

This clone was detected once. This chain uses TRBV5-6 with TRBJ2-1, with 12 bases aligning to TRBD2. The V gene end was trimmed by 3 bases and the J gene end by 8 bases; junction bases not matched to a gene: 9. This CDR3 comprises 16 residues. CDR1 and CDR2 from the germline V gene are SGHDT and YYEEEE. Here the CDR3 reads CASSWGTSGGFDEQFF. The CDR3, as DNA: TGTGCCAGCAGCTGGGGAACTAGCGGGGGGTTCGATGAGCAGTTCTTC. Full variable domain (outside the CDR3, taken from reference TRBV5-6 and TRBJ2-1): DAGVTQSPTHLIKTRGQQVTLRCSPKSGHDTVSWYQQALGQGPQFIFQYYEEEERQRGNFPDRFSGHQFPNYSSELNVNALLLGDSALYLCASSWGTSGGFDEQFFGPGTRLTVL.

The chain recombines TRBV15 with TRBJ1-1; D ambiguous. Trimming took 0 bases from V and 0 from J, leaving 14 bases between them. The CDR3 contains 17 residues. CDR1 and CDR2 (germline): LNHNV, YYDKDF (reference sequence). For the CDR3, the DNA is TGTGCCACCAGCAGAGAAATAACAGAAGCTATGAACACTGAAGCTTTCTTT. The encoded protein is CATSREITEAMNTEAFF.

The genes are TRBV4-1 and TRBJ2-5; tentatively, D is TRBD1 (5 bases). V gave up 4 bases and J gave up 4 bases, with 16 bases separating them. CDR3 length: 15 amino acids. Per the germline V gene, CDR1 is MGHRA and CDR2 is YSYEKL. The CDR3 sequence is CASSLTPAGRETQYF. CDR3 coding DNA: TGCGCCAGCAGCCTAACCCCCGCAGGGCGAGAGACCCAGTACTTC.

The chain employs TRBV4-1 and TRBJ2-1; 8 bases line up with TRBD2. The CDR3 is made up of 19 amino acids. CDR1 and CDR2 from the germline V gene are MGHRA and YSYEKL. V lost 0 bases and J lost 7; bases outside the gene matches: 17. CDR3 bases: TGCGCCAGCAGCCAAGATCGAGAGAAAGCGGGAGTATGGGGAAATGAGCAGTTCTTC. It encodes CASSQDREKAGVWGNEQFF.

The genes are TRBV30 and TRBJ1-3; D ambiguous. Trimming stripped 0 bases from V and 0 bases from J, with 9 bases between. Germline V gives CDR1 GTSNPN, CDR2 SVGIG (reference sequence). This CDR3 comprises 15 residues. The CDR3 DNA follows: TGTGCCTGGAGTGTTTCCAGTCCCTCTGGAAACACCATATATTTT. Translated: CAWSVSSPSGNTIYF.

This clone has just a few counts. V is TRBV6-4 and J is TRBJ2-1; 9 bases are shared with TRBD2. The V gene end was trimmed by 2 bases and the J gene end by 9 bases; junction bases not matched to a gene: 5. Germline values: CDR1 MRHNA, CDR2 SNTAGT. There are 14 residues in the CDR3. CDR3 DNA: TGTGCCAGCAGTGACGGCGGGGGGGCGAGTGAGCAGTTCTTC. Residues: CASSDGGGASEQFF.

CDR3 nucleotide sequence: TGTGCCAGCAGCTTCCAGGGAATCGAGGAGACCCAGTACTTC. This gives the protein CASSFQGIEETQYF. V is TRBV7-9 and J is TRBJ2-5; perhaps TRBD1 as D (5 bases). The CDR3 has 14 residues. V was cut by 3 bases and J by 5 bases, with 13 bases left in between. Germline-derived CDR1 and CDR2 are SEHNR and FQNEAQ (reference sequence).

This clone was detected a few times. The chain carries TRBV30 and TRBJ1-4, with 8 positions matching TRBD1. Trimming took 3 bases from V and 4 from J; bases not matched to a gene: 1. From germline, CDR1 is GTSNPN and CDR2 SVGIG (reference sequence). The CDR3 is 13 residues long. The CDR3 coding sequence is TGTGCCTGGAGGGGACAGGTTAATGAAAAACTGTTTTTT. The encoded protein is CAWRGQVNEKLFF.

The rearrangement links TRBV15 to TRBJ2-1; the D is unclear. Per the germline V gene, CDR1 is LNHNV and CDR2 is YYDKDF (reference sequence). The ends were cut back, 7 bases at V and 7 bases at J, with 11 bases in the middle. There are 12 residues in the CDR3. The CDR3 sequence: CATTSYYNEQFF. The CDR3 DNA reads TGTGCCACCACCTCCTACTATAATGAGCAGTTCTTC.

There are a few counts of this clone. The chain employs TRBV2 and TRBJ1-2, with D perhaps TRBD1 (5 bases). The ends were cut back, 6 bases at V and 0 bases at J, with 14 bases in the middle. This CDR3 spans 15 amino acids. Looked up from germline, CDR1 is SNHLY and CDR2 is FYNNEI. Written as DNA, the CDR3 is TGTGCCAGCAGCCCCGACAGTGTAGCTAACTATGGCTACACCTTC. Translating gives CASSPDSVANYGYTF. Combining the CDR3 with reference TRBV2 and TRBJ1-2 gives the whole variable domain EPEVTQTPSHQVTQMGQEVILRCVPISNHLYFYWYRQILGQKVEFLVSFYNNEISEKSEIFDDQFSVERPDGSNFTLKIRSTKLEDSAMYFCASSPDSVANYGYTFGSGTRLTVV.

J is TRBJ1-4 and V is TRBV4-1; a possible D gene is TRBD1 (5 bases). CDR1 and CDR2 from the germline V gene are MGHRA and YSYEKL. CDR3 length equals 14 residues. The ends were cut back, 5 bases at V and 6 bases at J, with 13 bases in the middle. The CDR3 loop is CASSAGLADEKLFF. The CDR3 DNA follows: TGCGCCAGCAGCGCGGGACTGGCGGATGAAAAACTGTTTTTT.

The chain employs TRBV7-9 and TRBJ1-1; D remains unclear. The CDR3 extends over 14 amino acids. Germline V gene data show CDR1 as SEHNR and CDR2 as FQNEAQ (reference sequence). The V end was cut by 0 bases, the J end by 3 bases, with 8 bases between. The DNA of the CDR3 is TGTGCCAGCAGCTTAGCGGGCAGAGACACTGAAGCTTTCTTT. Translation gives CASSLAGRDTEAFF.

This chain uses TRBV19 with TRBJ1-3; D is uncertain. This CDR3 has 15 residues. The germline CDR1 and CDR2 sequences are LNHDA and SQIVND (reference sequence). Between the trimmed V and J ends, which lost 1 base and 0 bases, there was a span of 7 bases. In nucleotides, the CDR3 is TGTGCCAGTAGTATAGGACGGGACTCTGGAAACACCATATATTTT. Its translation: CASSIGRDSGNTIYF.

The J gene is TRBJ2-1, the V gene TRBV16; a possible D gene is TRBD1 (5 bases). In germline, CDR1 is KGHSY, CDR2 FQNENV. Trimming pared 0 bases from V and 8 bases from J, leaving 8 bases between. The CDR3 runs 13 residues. Written as DNA, the CDR3 is TGTGCCAGCAGCCAATCGACAGTCGATGAGCAGTTCTTC. As protein: CASSQSTVDEQFF.

The chain links TRBV5-1 to TRBJ2-3; no firm D call. This CDR3 has 12 amino acids. Trimming shortened V by 7 bases and J by 2 bases, and 8 bases separated the two germline ends. The germline CDR1 and CDR2 sequences are SGHRS and YFSETQ. In DNA, the CDR3 is TGCGCCAGCGGGCTCGCCACAGATACGCAGTATTTT. Amino acid sequence: CASGLATDTQYF.

This clone showed up just once. The chain couples TRBV19 to TRBJ1-6; a possible D gene is TRBD1 (6 bases). The CDR3 runs 13 residues. The V gene's germline CDR1 is LNHDA and CDR2 SQIVND (reference sequence). Between the trimmed V and J ends, which lost 0 bases and 13 bases, there was a span of 10 bases. The CDR3 DNA sequence: TGTGCCAGTAGTATAGAAGAGAGGGGGCCCCTCCACTTT. Translated: CASSIEERGPLHF.

The chain carries TRBV6-1 and TRBJ1-5; 7 bases line up with TRBD1. CDR3 length: 17 amino acids. CDR1 is MNHNS, CDR2 SASEGT, per germline. The J segment lost 1 base and the V segment lost 2 bases, leaving 8 bases of the junction unmatched. CDR3: CASSESYGTESNQPQHF. CDR3 coding DNA: TGTGCCAGCAGTGAAAGTTACGGGACAGAAAGCAATCAGCCCCAGCATTTT.

V usage is TRBV7-6 and J usage is TRBJ2-7; TRBD1 matches 7 bases. The CDR3 is 15 residues long. Germline values: CDR1 SGHVS, CDR2 FNYEAQ. V was clipped by 1 base and J by 7 bases; unmatched bases: 10. The CDR3 bases are TGTGCCAGCAGCTTAGAAGGGACAGTTCCCCGGGAGCAGTACTTC. It is translated as CASSLEGTVPREQYF.

The chain couples TRBV19 to TRBJ1-1, with a tentative D call TRBD1 (6 bases). Germline V CDR1 and CDR2: LNHDA, SQIVND (reference sequence). The CDR3 length is 16 residues. V lost 3 bases, J lost 4 bases, and 18 bases lay in between. The DNA for the CDR3 is TGTGCCAGTAGTATGAGGGGGACGGATAGAGTCACTGAAGCTTTCTTT. This encodes CASSMRGTDRVTEAFF.

The chain uses TRBV13 and TRBJ2-7; TRBD1 might be the D (6 bases). CDR1 PRHDT and CDR2 FYEKMQ come from the germline V gene (reference sequence). There are 14 residues in the CDR3. The V gene lost 5 bases and the J gene lost 2 bases, with 13 bases spanning the gap. CDR3 in DNA: TGTGCCAGCAGCACCGGGACACCGCCCTACGAGCAGTACTTC. Amino acid sequence: CASSTGTPPYEQYF.